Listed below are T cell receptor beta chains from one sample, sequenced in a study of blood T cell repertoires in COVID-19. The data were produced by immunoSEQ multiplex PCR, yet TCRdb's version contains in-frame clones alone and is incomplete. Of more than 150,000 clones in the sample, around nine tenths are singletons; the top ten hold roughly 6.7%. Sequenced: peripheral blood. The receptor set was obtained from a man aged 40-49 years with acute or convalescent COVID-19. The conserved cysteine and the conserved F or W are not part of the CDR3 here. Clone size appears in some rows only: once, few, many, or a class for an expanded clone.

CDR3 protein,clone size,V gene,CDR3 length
ASSSGTSGAANTGELF,.,TRBV19,16
ASSSMPDQPQH,once,TRBV5-6,11
ASSWGSGGITDTQY,.,TRBV5-6,14
ASSLERDEKLF,.,TRBV5-1,11
ASSLAVGLSNQPQH,.,TRBV7-2,14
ATSPDRATDTQY,.,TRBV5-1,12
ASSWIGGVTGTQY,.,TRBV28,13
ASIGGGYTEAF,.,TRBV6-5,11
ASSSRKRGETQY,.,TRBV6-2/TRBV6-3,12
ATRQSREVYGELF,few,TRBV24-1,13
ASSQDILRDRVADTQY,.,TRBV14,16
ASSSQYNEQF,.,TRBV11-2,10
ASSPSRGSYQETQY,.,TRBV18,14
ASSMIPSSGGANEQF,.,TRBV9,15
ASSLVGQGKETQY,.,TRBV7-7,13
ASSQVSRGIYGYT,.,TRBV3-1/TRBV3-2,13
ASSQDRGTGELF,.,TRBV4-1,12
ASSRGQTSNQPQH,.,TRBV18,13
AWNPGLLNEKLF,.,TRBV30,12
ASSYSSSGGYEQY,.,TRBV6-5,13
ASRTGINQPQH,.,TRBV28,11
ASSIDRGMNTEAF,.,TRBV19,13
ASSSGLAERLAKNIQY,.,TRBV6-2/TRBV6-3,16
ASSEMIALSNPSYEQY,.,TRBV2,16
ASSLSGWGTEAF,once,TRBV5-4,12
ASSLRQGVETQY,.,TRBV5-1,12
ASSLTVTSGVTDTQY,.,TRBV7-3,15
ASSESGVRTDTQY,.,TRBV2,13
ASSSSGGDAYEQY,.,TRBV5-4,13
ASSDRANTEAF,.,TRBV18,11
ASSPRGPQDTQY,.,TRBV18,12
ASSEKGRGAPFFYEQY,.,TRBV2,16
AIAHRTGYGYT,.,TRBV28,11
ASSREGGYT,.,TRBV6-5,9
ASSATGGNTGELF,.,TRBV10-1,13
ASSPRDLRGEQF,.,TRBV7-2,12
ASSLGDRNTIY,.,TRBV5-4,11
ASSTPGLASLEQY,.,TRBV19,13
ASSRGPSNQPQH,few,TRBV19,12
ASSQGLHGGGTQY,.,TRBV5-1,13
ASSLEGQANTEAF,.,TRBV5-1,13
ASSPGQTNTEAF,.,TRBV19,12
ASSSSGGFSGELF,.,TRBV6-5,13
ASSPTQETQY,once,TRBV7-6,10
ASRLQGLPSSYNSPLH,.,TRBV5-4,16